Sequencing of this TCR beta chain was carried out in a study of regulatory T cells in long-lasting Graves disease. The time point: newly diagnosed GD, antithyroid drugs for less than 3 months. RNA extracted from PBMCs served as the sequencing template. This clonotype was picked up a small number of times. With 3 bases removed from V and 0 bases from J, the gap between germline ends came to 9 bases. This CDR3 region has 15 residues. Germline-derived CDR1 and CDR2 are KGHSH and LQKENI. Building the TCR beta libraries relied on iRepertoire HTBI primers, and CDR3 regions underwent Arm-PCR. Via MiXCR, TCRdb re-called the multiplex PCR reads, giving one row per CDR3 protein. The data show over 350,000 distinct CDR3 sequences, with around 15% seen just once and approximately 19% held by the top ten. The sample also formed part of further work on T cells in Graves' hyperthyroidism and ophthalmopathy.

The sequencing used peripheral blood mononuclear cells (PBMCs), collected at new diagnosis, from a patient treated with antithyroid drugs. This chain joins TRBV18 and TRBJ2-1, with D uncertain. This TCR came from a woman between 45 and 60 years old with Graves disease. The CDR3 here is CASSPSPRSYNEQFF. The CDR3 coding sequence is TGTGCCAGCTCACCTTCTCCCCGCTCCTACAATGAGCAGTTCTTC.